The rows below give T cell receptor beta chains drawn from one sample of a study of shared clonotypes between healthy human individuals. The data were produced by immunoSEQ multiplex PCR, yet TCRdb's version contains in-frame clones alone and is incomplete. The sample holds about 470,000 clones, about four fifths seen once. The sequencing input was PBMCs. Receptor source: a middle-aged woman in good health. Some clones in this sample may be carry-over from other donors' samples. CDR3s include the opening cysteine and the closing phenylalanine or tryptophan.

J gene,V gene,CDR3 protein
TRBJ1-2,TRBV30,CAWKVGLNYGYTF
TRBJ1-1,TRBV19,CATKTLPGANTEAFF
TRBJ2-1,TRBV10-3,CAISESTGGYNEQFF
TRBJ1-2,TRBV28,CASSGTGGRGYTF
TRBJ2-7,TRBV6-6,CASRRTDYEQYF
TRBJ2-6,TRBV6-5,CASSYSEGSGANVLTF
TRBJ2-2,TRBV7-3,CASSLRTGKGTGELFF
TRBJ2-1,TRBV5-8,CASSGGLAGNEQFF
TRBJ2-5,TRBV29-1,CSVEVPNNQETQYF
TRBJ2-2,TRBV7-6,CASSLWENTGELFF
TRBJ1-4,TRBV28,CASRPQGTATNEKLFF
TRBJ2-5,TRBV28,CASAGLGETQYF
TRBJ2-7,TRBV6-5,CASSYVAGGAVGEQYF
TRBJ2-7,TRBV19,CASRPERRSSGEQYF
TRBJ1-5,TRBV28,CASARGNQPQHF
TRBJ2-7,TRBV6-5,CASSWSRDNEQYF
TRBJ2-7,TRBV11-2,CASSLTSGGEQYF
TRBJ1-5,TRBV19,CASSPQTVWNQPQHF
TRBJ1-4,TRBV4-2,CASSRPPGQGNEKLFF
TRBJ2-1,TRBV5-1,CASSLAPPGAGSYNEQFF
TRBJ2-3,TRBV5-5,CASRPGLAADTQYF
TRBJ1-2,TRBV6-1,CASSESVGLGYTF
TRBJ2-7,TRBV30,CAWPLRGPFWEQYF
TRBJ2-5,TRBV11-2,CASSLKETQYF
TRBJ1-5,TRBV7-2,CASSLGPNQPQHF
TRBJ1-2,TRBV29-1,CSVEDSRVRYGYTF
TRBJ2-3,TRBV13,CASSSGLAGPDTQYF
TRBJ2-7,TRBV28,CASQTISGYDYEQYF
TRBJ2-7,TRBV19,CASSPGTGAYEQYF
TRBJ2-7,TRBV13,CASTQGHLSIYEQYF
TRBJ2-1,TRBV11-3,CASSSRTSGRGEQFF
TRBJ2-2,TRBV15,CATSEGAGGWTGELFF
TRBJ1-5,TRBV27,CASSSEGRFQPQHF
TRBJ2-5,TRBV7-7,CASSLNRLAETQYF
TRBJ2-6,TRBV5-1,CASSLIFSGANVLTF
TRBJ2-3,TRBV9,CASSVEVAGDLTDTQYF
TRBJ2-5,TRBV5-1,CASSPNRVSQETQYF
TRBJ1-3,TRBV5-5,CASVEGPNSGNTIYF
TRBJ2-5,TRBV5-1,CASSDPGGSAETQYF
TRBJ2-3,TRBV7-9,CASSQGSGGPVGTDTQYF
TRBJ1-2,TRBV9,CASSVGGLSPPYGYTF
TRBJ2-7,TRBV7-8,CASSLASSYEQYF
TRBJ1-1,TRBV6-6,CASSYFGRNTEAFF
TRBJ2-3,TRBV5-4,CASSLEAGLPTDTQYF
TRBJ2-1,TRBV2,CASRRTSGSRYEQFF
TRBJ2-7,TRBV4-1,CASSQRGLGAGGPLYEQYF
TRBJ2-3,TRBV29-1,CSVEGTSGSTDTQYF
TRBJ1-5,TRBV6-5,CASRRTQGINQPQHF
TRBJ2-2,TRBV4-2,CASSPRVGQNTGELFF
TRBJ2-3,TRBV4-2,CASSQEQRRTTDTQYF
TRBJ1-6,TRBV11-1,CASSPGSWDSPLHF
TRBJ2-7,TRBV25-1,CASSEFGTGGYEQYF
TRBJ1-4,TRBV2,CASSRDIGEKLFF
TRBJ2-7,TRBV7-9,CASRPSGAMEQYF
TRBJ1-1,TRBV27,CASRGRYEAFF
TRBJ2-1,TRBV30,CAGSVIGRGSYNEQFF
TRBJ2-2,TRBV27,CASSPLFDYSTIGELFF
TRBJ1-1,TRBV5-5,CASSGPGHTEAFF
TRBJ2-1,TRBV28,CASIRPGESYNEQFF